The clone carrying this T cell receptor (beta chain) was picked up many times. Its target is unknown. The entry originates in a study of T cells in Graves' hyperthyroidism and ophthalmopathy. There were TCR beta CDR3 regions amplified from RNA transcripts. In the first-round RT-PCR of the TCR CDR3, the HTBI primer set was used. Each CDR3 protein is one row after TCRdb ran MiXCR on the multiplex PCR reads. The table includes hundreds of thousands of distinct CDR3 sequences, about 16% detected once. This CDR3 is 16 amino acids long. V was pared by 4 bases and J by 8 bases, with 22 bases between. The germline V gene has CDR1 SGHRS and CDR2 YFSETQ. Study results and caveats: Ophthalmopathy was separated from stable hyperthyroidism by a 13 V-J model. The majority of expanded thyroid clonotypes above 0.001 also appeared in blood.

Diagnosing involved the use of clinical symptoms, serum thyroxine and TRAb, thyroid ultrasound and orbital computed tomography. PBMCs were sourced from roughly 10 ml fresh peripheral blood. The source material was blood. This sequence was found in a woman aged 40 to 55 with Graves' ophthalmopathy. The chain links TRBV5-1 to TRBJ2-1; possibly TRBD1 or TRBD2 for D (5 bases each). Written as DNA, the CDR3 is TGCGCCAGCAGCATGCAGGGCGGAAGGAAGGAGGATGAGCAGTTCTTC. This encodes CASSMQGGRKEDEQFF.